The next 18 T cell receptor beta chains were all read from a single sample in a study of neurological immune-mediated disorders. Using its own MiXCR run on the 5' RACE reads, TCRdb lists one record per CDR3 protein. The table has just under 60,000 distinct CDR3 sequences, less than 2.5% seen once; the top ten hold around 3%. Specimen: PBMCs. Source of these receptors: a man aged 45 to 65 with multiple sclerosis.

This clonotype was recorded many times. V gene TRBV5-1 combines with J gene TRBJ2-7; 9 nucleotides align to TRBD1. Germline CDR1 reads SGHRS; CDR2 reads YFSETQ. With 4 bases clipped from V and 4 bases from J, the junction kept 6 bases outside the gene matches. There are 14 residues in the CDR3. CDR3 in amino acids: CASSPRDREYEQYF. DNA of the CDR3: TGCGCCAGCAGCCCCCGGGACAGGGAATACGAGCAGTACTTC.

This clonotype was found many times. This rearrangement joins TRBV3-1 to TRBJ1-5; 8 positions match TRBD1. The CDR3 contains 14 residues. V shed 5 bases, J shed 3 bases, and the junction held 3 bases outside the gene matches. The germline CDR1 and CDR2 sequences are LGHDT and YNNKEL (reference sequence). CDR3: CASSETGVNQPQHF. The CDR3, as DNA: TGTGCCAGCAGCGAGACAGGGGTCAATCAGCCCCAGCATTTT. The variable domain in full, completed from reference TRBV3-1 and TRBJ1-5, reads DTAVSQTPKYLVTQMGNDKSIKCEQNLGHDTMYWYKQDSKKFLKIMFSYNNKELIINETVPNRFSPKSPDKAHLNLHINSLELGDSAVYFCASSETGVNQPQHFGDGTRLSIL.

Many counts were recorded for this clonotype. The chain couples TRBV7-9 to TRBJ2-1; weak D call: TRBD2 (5 bases). V was trimmed by 1 base and J by 3 bases, leaving 10 bases between them. The length of the CDR3 is 15 residues. Germline V gives CDR1 SEHNR, CDR2 FQNEAQ (reference sequence). CDR3 DNA sequence: TGTGCCAGCAGCTTAGTGTTTCGGGGCTACAATGAGCAGTTCTTC. Protein product: CASSLVFRGYNEQFF.

Ten or more counts support this clonotype. In DNA, the CDR3 is TGTGCCAGCAGCGTAGGGGACAGGGCGGTCGGGGAGCTGTTTTTT. Residues: CASSVGDRAVGELFF. This chain joins TRBV9 and TRBJ2-2, with TRBD1 identical over 9 bases. V shed 0 bases and J 7 bases; nucleotides not matched to a gene: 4. The CDR3 is 15 residues long. Germline V gives CDR1 SGDLS, CDR2 YYNGEE.

This clonotype was seen at least ten times. The chain links TRBV5-1 to TRBJ1-2; D unclear. Trimming took off 4 bases at V and 0 bases at J, with 19 bases between the two ends. There are 17 residues in the CDR3. Germline V gene lookup returns CDR1 SGHRS and CDR2 YFSETQ. CDR3 residues: CASSPGRELLSNYGYTF. The CDR3 DNA follows: TGCGCCAGCAGCCCTGGACGGGAACTCCTTTCTAACTATGGCTACACCTTC. Full variable domain (outside the CDR3, taken from reference TRBV5-1 and TRBJ1-2): KAGVTQTPRYLIKTRGQQVTLSCSPISGHRSVSWYQQTPGQGLQFLFEYFSETQRNKGNFPGRFSGRQFSNSRSEMNVSTLELGDSALYLCASSPGRELLSNYGYTFGSGTRLTVV.

This clonotype has ten or more counts. CDR3 residues: CASSYRVRETQYF. CDR3 in DNA: TGTGCCAGCAGTTACCGGGTCCGGGAGACCCAGTACTTC. The chain employs TRBV6-6 and TRBJ2-5; D remains ambiguous. Trimming removed 2 bases at V and 5 bases at J, with 9 bases between. CDR1 is MNHNY, CDR2 SVGAGI, per germline (reference sequence). This CDR3 contains 13 residues.

This clonotype was seen many times. The J gene is TRBJ2-7, the V gene TRBV11-3, with D possibly TRBD1 on 5 matching bases. CDR3 length: 14 residues. Trimming left V 0 bases short and J 3 bases short, with 9 bases between. Per the germline V gene, CDR1 is SGHNT and CDR2 is YENEEA. CDR3 sequence (DNA): TGTGCCAGCAGCTTAGAAGGGCAGGGCTACGAGCAGTACTTC. The encoded protein is CASSLEGQGYEQYF.

There are many counts of this clonotype. This chain uses TRBV7-9 with TRBJ1-3, with D hard to call. Trimming shortened V by 5 bases and J by 0 bases, and 2 bases separated the two germline ends. This CDR3 has 12 amino acids. In germline, CDR1 is SEHNR, CDR2 FQNEAQ (reference sequence). This CDR3 reads CASSLSGNTIYF. The DNA of the CDR3 is TGTGCCAGCAGCCTCTCTGGAAACACCATATATTTT.

In its sample, this clonotype was seen many times. This chain uses TRBV12-3 or TRBV12-4 with TRBJ1-1; D possibly corresponds to TRBD1 (6 bases). The V gene lost 6 bases and the J gene lost 9 bases, with 14 bases spanning the gap. CDR3 size: 12 residues. The CDR3 is CASSLPGVQAFF. CDR3 DNA: TGTGCCAGCAGCTTACCAGGGGTTCAAGCTTTCTTT.

This clonotype was seen many times. The gene calls are TRBV24-1 and TRBJ1-2; 9 bases match TRBD1. Germline V CDR1 and CDR2: KGHDR, SFDVKD. V lost 3 bases to trimming and J lost 3 bases; unmatched junction nucleotides: 1. The CDR3 has 14 residues. CDR3 sequence: CATSDTGGDYGYTF. Here the CDR3 DNA reads TGTGCCACCAGTGATACAGGGGGCGACTATGGCTACACCTTC.

This clonotype was seen a handful of times. A much larger clonotype is one base distant, so this may be a read error. This rearrangement joins TRBV21-1 to TRBJ2-5. TRBV21-1 is labeled a pseudogene. This CDR3 contains 12 residues. The CDR3 region is CARVTDQENQYF. CDR3 DNA: TGTGCCAGAGTCACCGACCAAGAGAACCAGTACTTC.

This clonotype has a count of ten or more. This rearrangement joins TRBV3-1 to TRBJ2-5; D uncertain. The germline V gene has CDR1 LGHDT and CDR2 YNNKEL (reference sequence). The CDR3 contains 12 residues. Between the trimmed V and J ends, which lost 1 base and 5 bases, there was a span of 5 bases. For the CDR3, the DNA is TGTGCCAGCAGCCAAGTTTCGGAGACCCAGTACTTC. It yields the protein CASSQVSETQYF.

In this sample, this clonotype turned up many times. The rearrangement uses TRBV20-1 and TRBJ1-3; 9 positions match TRBD1. CDR1 and CDR2 from the germline V gene are DFQATT and SNEGSKA (reference sequence). V lost 5 bases to trimming and J lost 4 bases; unmatched junction nucleotides: 3. The CDR3 runs to 13 residues. In nucleotides, the CDR3 is TGCAGTGCTGGACAGGGGATGGGAAACACCATATATTTT. Protein sequence: CSAGQGMGNTIYF.

Many counts were recorded for this clonotype. The chain is built from TRBV7-6 and TRBJ1-1, with a tentative D call TRBD1 (5 bases). Germline V CDR1 and CDR2: SGHVS, FNYEAQ. Trimming took 1 base from V and 4 from J, leaving 10 bases between them. This CDR3 is built from 14 residues. The CDR3 sequence is CASSLGGSGTEAFF. CDR3 nucleotide sequence: TGTGCCAGCAGCTTAGGGGGGTCGGGCACTGAAGCTTTCTTT.

This clonotype has at least ten counts. CDR3 bases: TGCAGTGCTAGGCTGCAAAGACAGGGGAAAAATTCACCCCTCCACTTT. Its translation: CSARLQRQGKNSPLHF. This sequence joins TRBV20-1 and TRBJ1-6; TRBD1 aligns across 8 bases. Germline-derived CDR1 and CDR2 are DFQATT and SNEGSKA (reference sequence). The length of the CDR3 is 16 residues. After removal of 3 bases from V and 7 bases from J, the junction contained 11 bases not matched to a gene.

This clonotype showed up many times. The CDR3 DNA reads TGTGCCATCAGTGAGTTCGGTCAGGTCAGGCCCGGGGGCGGCTACACCTTC. Protein: CAISEFGQVRPGGGYTF. The V and J genes are TRBV10-3 and TRBJ1-2; possibly TRBD1 for D (6 bases). This CDR3 contains 17 residues. Trimming shortened V by 1 base and J by 8 bases, and 23 bases separated the two germline ends. Germline V gives CDR1 ENHRY, CDR2 SYGVKD.

Regarding this clonotype: A read error may be the cause here, since a much bigger clone is one base away. This chain links TRBV14 with TRBJ1-2; D is unclear. The CDR3 covers 16 residues. V was cut by 0 bases and J by 5 bases, with 16 bases left in between. CDR1 is SGHDN and CDR2 is FVKESK in the germline V gene. CDR3 sequence: CASSQEKRITTYGYTF. The CDR3 DNA is TGTGCCAGCAGCCAAGAGAAACGGATAACAACGTATGGCTACACCTTC.

This clonotype was seen ten or more times. The DNA of the CDR3 is TGCAGTGCTAGAGATCTTCGGTACCAAGAGACCCAGTACTTC. Residues: CSARDLRYQETQYF. The chain carries TRBV20-1 and TRBJ2-5; D ambiguous. CDR1 is DFQATT and CDR2 is SNEGSKA in the germline V gene (reference sequence). The CDR3 consists of 14 residues. Deletions cut 0 bases from V and 0 bases from J, with 8 bases between.